This TCR beta chain derives from a study of a mutant IDH1 vaccine in newly diagnosed glioma. Background on the study: Treatment recipients were approximately 62% male and around 40% female, and their mean age was about 39 years. Study-wide findings and caveats: Vaccine-induced immune responses were detected in around 93% of patients.

The data were produced by immunoSEQ multiplex PCR, yet TCRdb's version contains in-frame clones alone and is incomplete. The sample records about 83,000 clones, 81% being singletons. For this clone: Antigen unknown.

The CDR3 extends over 14 amino acids. Germline assignment: CDR1 SGHTA and CDR2 FQGNSA. V shed 5 bases and J 3 bases; nucleotides not matched to a gene: 4. Time point specified: week 47, end of study. What each vaccine dose contained was 300 ug of mutant IDH1 20-mer peptide, accompanied by topical imiquimod. The specimen comprised PBMCs, sampled from a glioma patient whose treatment included an IDH1 peptide vaccine. The receptor was derived from a man aged 40-49 years with glioma. This sequence joins TRBV7-2 and TRBJ1-5, with 7 positions matching TRBD1. In DNA, the CDR3 is TGTGCCAGCAGCCCGGGACAGTTCAATCAGCCCCAGCATTTT. Amino acids: CASSPGQFNQPQHF. The complete variable domain, with remaining parts taken from reference TRBV7-2 and TRBJ1-5, reads GAGVSQSPSNKVTEKGKDVELRCDPISGHTALYWYRQSLGQGLEFLIYFQGNSAPDKSGLPSDRFSAERTGGSVSTLTIQRTQQEDSAVYLCASSPGQFNQPQHFGDGTRLSIL.